Listed below are T cell receptor beta chains from one sample, sequenced in a study of CD8 T cells in ankylosing spondylitis. TCRdb recomputed calls from the 5' RACE reads with MiXCR, one row per CDR3 protein. The sample shows 100,000 to 150,000 distinct CDR3 sequences, over 15% of them seen only once. Material for sequencing was blood, either unsorted or a sorted T cell fraction (not recorded which). The receptors here all came from a male donor with ankylosing spondylitis. The CDR3 runs from the conserved cysteine through the conserved F or W. D genes are given only for firm matches. Rows may omit the clone size; those that give it use once, few, many or a size class.

D	size	V	J	CDR3	DNA
TRBD1	NA	TRBV7-9	TRBJ2-2	CASSGGTGDTGELFF	TGTGCCAGCAGCGGTGGGACAGGGGACACCGGGGAGCTGTTTTTT
NA	few	TRBV12-3/TRBV12-4	TRBJ2-2	CASSFGGSGELFF	TGTGCCAGCAGTTTTGGGGGGTCCGGGGAGCTGTTTTTT
TRBD1	NA	TRBV9	TRBJ2-7	CASSGGDRPYEQYF	TGTGCCAGCAGCGGAGGGGACAGACCCTACGAGCAGTACTTC
TRBD2	few	TRBV11-1	TRBJ2-1	CASSQPPGTSGRKYEQFF	TGTGCCAGCAGTCAACCCCCCGGGACTAGCGGGAGGAAGTATGAGCAGTTCTTC
NA	few	TRBV20-1	TRBJ2-7	CSAPSGISYEQYF	TGCAGTGCACCGAGCGGAATCTCCTACGAGCAGTACTTC
NA	NA	TRBV29-1	TRBJ2-2	CSVAGRNTGELFF	TGCAGCGTTGCCGGGAGGAACACCGGGGAGCTGTTTTTT
NA	NA	TRBV27	TRBJ1-6	CASSPRDDYNSPLHF	TGTGCCAGCAGTCCTAGGGATGACTATAATTCACCCCTCCACTTT
NA	NA	TRBV7-9	TRBJ2-5	CASRVYSQETQYF	TGTGCCAGCAGAGTATACAGCCAAGAGACCCAGTACTTC
NA	NA	TRBV7-8	TRBJ2-5	CASSYPRRHKETQYF	TGTGCCAGCAGCTACCCTCGTCGTCATAAAGAGACCCAGTACTTC
TRBD2	many	TRBV20-1	TRBJ2-3	CSAIGLAGAKDTQYF	TGCAGTGCTATCGGATTAGCGGGAGCTAAAGATACGCAGTATTTT
TRBD2	NA	TRBV7-3	TRBJ2-2	CASSLTPSGTYGELFF	TGTGCCAGCAGCTTAACTCCTAGCGGGACATACGGGGAGCTGTTTTTT
NA	few	TRBV4-1	TRBJ1-5	CASSRGRGNQPQHF	TGCGCCAGCAGCCGAGGTAGGGGGAATCAGCCCCAGCATTTT
TRBD1	NA	TRBV6-5	TRBJ2-1	CASSSPDRVGPNEQFF	TGTGCCAGCAGTTCCCCCGACAGGGTTGGACCCAATGAGCAGTTCTTC
NA	few	TRBV2	TRBJ2-3	CANRGSTDTQYF	TGTGCCAACCGAGGGAGCACAGATACGCAGTATTTT
TRBD2	NA	TRBV6-2/TRBV6-3	TRBJ2-7	CASSYRGLAGYEQYF	TGTGCCAGCAGTTACCGGGGACTAGCGGGCTACGAGCAGTACTTC
NA	NA	TRBV25-1	TRBJ1-6	CASSDPDRTNSPLHF	TGTGCCAGCAGTGATCCGGACCGAACAAATTCACCCCTCCACTTT
NA	few	TRBV6-2/TRBV6-3	TRBJ1-5	CASSYEDQPQHF	TGTGCCAGCAGTTATGAGGATCAGCCCCAGCATTTT
TRBD2	NA	TRBV11-2	TRBJ2-1	CASSLGASGIPREQFF	TGTGCCAGCAGCTTAGGGGCTAGCGGGATCCCACGAGAGCAGTTCTTC
TRBD2	few	TRBV6-5	TRBJ2-7	CASSSGAGGGEQYF	TGTGCCAGCAGTTCTGGAGCGGGAGGGGGCGAGCAGTACTTC
NA	many	TRBV12-3/TRBV12-4	TRBJ2-7	CASGSSYEQYF	TGTGCGTCGGGGAGCTCCTACGAGCAGTACTTC
TRBD1	few	TRBV11-1	TRBJ2-3	CASSLDVRGLEDTQYF	TGTGCCAGCAGCTTAGACGTCAGGGGGCTCGAAGATACGCAGTATTTT
TRBD2	NA	TRBV12-3/TRBV12-4	TRBJ2-1	CASSFAAGGPVSDEQFF	TGTGCCAGCAGTTTTGCAGCGGGAGGGCCGGTTAGCGATGAGCAGTTCTTC
NA	NA	TRBV4-3	TRBJ2-7	CASSQYRATSSYEQYF	TGCGCCAGCAGCCAATACCGGGCCACGAGCTCCTACGAGCAGTACTTC
NA	NA	TRBV12-3/TRBV12-4	TRBJ1-2	CASSLAGLLVGYTF	TGTGCCAGCAGTTTAGCAGGCTTACTGGTCGGCTACACCTTC
NA	NA	TRBV4-1	TRBJ1-5	CASSHPTGASNQPQHF	TGCGCCAGCAGCCACCCGACGGGGGCGAGCAATCAGCCCCAGCATTTT
NA	NA	TRBV18	TRBJ2-6	CASSPRGAGANVLTF	TGTGCCAGCTCACCAAGAGGGGCTGGGGCCAACGTCCTGACTTTC
NA	few	TRBV28	TRBJ1-1	CASSLRENTEAFF	TGTGCCAGCAGTTTGAGGGAGAACACTGAAGCTTTCTTT
NA	NA	TRBV9	TRBJ2-1	CASSVDGRGGRYNEQFF	TGTGCCAGCAGCGTAGATGGTCGGGGTGGGCGCTACAATGAGCAGTTCTTC
NA	NA	TRBV5-1	TRBJ2-7	CASSLVGGDSYEQYF	TGCGCCAGCAGCTTGGTGGGGGGAGACTCCTACGAGCAGTACTTC
TRBD1	few	TRBV12-3/TRBV12-4	TRBJ2-1	CASRGQTGNEQFF	TGTGCCAGCAGGGGACAGACAGGGAATGAGCAGTTCTTC
TRBD1	NA	TRBV12-3/TRBV12-4	TRBJ2-2	CASSPDRADTGELFF	TGTGCCAGCAGCCCAGACAGGGCGGATACCGGGGAGCTGTTTTTT
NA	NA	TRBV20-1	TRBJ1-1	CSAREGTEAFF	TGCAGTGCTAGAGAGGGCACTGAAGCTTTCTTT
TRBD2	many	TRBV29-1	TRBJ2-1	CSAALAGVLDEQFF	TGCAGTGCCGCGCTGGCGGGAGTCTTAGATGAGCAGTTCTTC
NA	NA	TRBV6-2/TRBV6-3	TRBJ2-3	CASSAWDGSTDTQYF	TGTGCCAGCAGTGCGTGGGACGGCAGCACAGATACGCAGTATTTT
NA	NA	TRBV7-9	TRBJ2-5	CASSLVGLSLETQYF	TGTGCCAGCAGCTTAGTTGGGTTGTCTTTGGAGACCCAGTACTTC
NA	NA	TRBV5-1	TRBJ2-1	CASSPPSFF	TGCGCCAGCAGCCCCCCCTCGTTCTTC
NA	few	TRBV12-3/TRBV12-4	TRBJ1-6	CASSWTRGRYSPLHF	TGTGCCAGCAGTTGGACCAGGGGAAGATATTCACCCCTCCACTTT
TRBD1	NA	TRBV12-3/TRBV12-4	TRBJ1-2	CASTRPTGLGYTF	TGTGCCAGCACTCGCCCGACAGGGCTTGGCTACACCTTC
NA	NA	TRBV28	TRBJ2-7	CASSWGSSWGYEQYF	TGTGCCAGCAGTTGGGGTAGTTCCTGGGGCTACGAGCAGTACTTC
NA	NA	TRBV4-1	TRBJ2-1	CASSQGRTLDEQFF	TGCGCCAGCAGCCAGGGACGAACGTTGGATGAGCAGTTCTTC
NA	many	TRBV7-9	TRBJ1-1	CASSLVNTEAFF	TGTGCCAGCAGCTTAGTTAACACTGAAGCTTTCTTT
NA	NA	TRBV28	TRBJ2-2	CASSPTRTGELFF	TGTGCCAGCAGTCCGACTAGGACCGGGGAGCTGTTTTTT
NA	NA	TRBV6-2/TRBV6-3	TRBJ2-7	CASSLGLLEQYF	TGTGCCAGCAGCCTCGGACTGCTCGAGCAGTACTTC
TRBD1	few	TRBV27	TRBJ1-1	CASSAGQGAYTEAFF	TGTGCCAGCAGTGCCGGACAGGGGGCTTACACTGAAGCTTTCTTT